This paragraph covers one T cell receptor beta chain sequence. The same CDR3 can be traced to other DNA sequences in this sample. This sample is drawn from a study of T cell responses to AZD1222 COVID-19 vaccine. Clones were read by immunoSEQ multiplex PCR, and TCRdb kept only the in-frame ones, dropping some. There are fewer than 150,000 clones in the sample; roughly 87% occur only once, and approximately 1.2% lies in the top ten. Germline V gives CDR1 SGHVS, CDR2 FNYEAQ. The CDR3 has 15 amino acids. The V end was cut by 5 bases, the J end by 2 bases, with 10 bases between. This TCR was sampled from an adult in good health. The chain links TRBV7-6 to TRBJ1-6, with D maybe TRBD1 (6 bases). This material consisted of peripheral blood, taken on day 0 of AZD1222 vaccination. The CDR3 sequence: CASSPGVTYNSPLHF. CDR3 sequence (DNA): TGTGCCAGCAGCCCAGGGGTTACCTATAATTCACCCCTCCACTTT.